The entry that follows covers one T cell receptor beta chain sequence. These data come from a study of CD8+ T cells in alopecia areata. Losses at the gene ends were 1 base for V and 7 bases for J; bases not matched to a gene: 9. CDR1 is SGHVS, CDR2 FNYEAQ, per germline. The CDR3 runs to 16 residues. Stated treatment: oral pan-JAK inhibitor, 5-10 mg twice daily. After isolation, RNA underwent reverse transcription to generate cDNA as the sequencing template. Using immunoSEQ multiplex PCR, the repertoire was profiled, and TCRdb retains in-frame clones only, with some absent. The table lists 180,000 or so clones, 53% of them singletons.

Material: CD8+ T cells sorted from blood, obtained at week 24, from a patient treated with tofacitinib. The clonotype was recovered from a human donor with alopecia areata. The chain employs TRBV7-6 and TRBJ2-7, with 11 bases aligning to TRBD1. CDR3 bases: TGTGCCAGCAGCTTAGGCGGACAGGGGGCACTTGAGGAGCAGTACTTC. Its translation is CASSLGGQGALEEQYF.